This T cell receptor (beta chain) comes out of a study of response to subunit inactivated influenza vaccine. Study outcomes and limitations: The authors offered the suggestion that each seasonal influenza vaccination recruits few new T cells.

The V and J ends lost 2 bases and 3 bases respectively, with 14 bases between them. The CDR3 has 15 amino acids. Germline loops: CDR1 SGHRS, CDR2 YFSETQ. Via MiXCR, TCRdb re-called the RT-PCR reads, giving one row per CDR3 protein. The data hold about 540,000 distinct CDR3 sequences, with under 30% observed a single time. A note on this clonotype: Its specificity is unknown.

These data also formed part of another study, on T cells expressing NK-cell markers. In that study: UMIs accompanied the 5'RACE template switching by which TCR beta cDNA was made. The TCR beta repertoires originated in sorted CD3+CD56+NKG2C+, CD3+CD56+NKG2C- and CD3+CD56-NKG2C+ T cells. Seven sequenced donors out of eight were HCMV-seropositive, one seronegative. The dominant NKG2C+ clonotypes represented roughly 1.0-7.5% of CD8+ T cells in six donors.

This sequence joins TRBV5-1 and TRBJ2-5; no clear D gene. This TCR came from a man aged 50 or older who received an inactivated influenza vaccine. The starting material was CD4+ T cells sorted from PBMCs, obtained 12 days after vaccination. The CDR3 DNA reads TGCGCCAGCAGCTTTTCAGCCAGGATTGAAGAGACCCAGTACTTC. This gives the protein CASSFSARIEETQYF.